The 32 T cell receptor beta chains presented below share a single source sample, sequenced in a study of blood T cells in healthy people across ages. It was with a sample-barcoded 5' primer and a J-beta primer mix that a second PCR of about 6 to 12 cycles was run. Each CDR3 protein is one row after TCRdb ran MiXCR on the 5' RACE reads. The sample carries around 900,000 distinct CDR3 sequences, 45% to 60% recorded once. The sequenced sample was blood. The receptors were gathered from a woman in her fifties or sixties in good health.

The V call is TRBV3-1, the J call TRBJ2-3, with 8 bases that match TRBD2. This CDR3 has 15 amino acids. Germline trimming cut 5 bases from V and 6 bases from J; bases unmatched to any gene: 10. Germline V gives CDR1 LGHDT, CDR2 YNNKEL (reference sequence). The CDR3 coding sequence is TGTGCCAGCAGCTGGAGCGGGAGCACAGGGGATACGCAGTATTTT. Translated: CASSWSGSTGDTQYF.

The table lists this clonotype with many counts. The chain uses TRBV4-3 and TRBJ2-7; the match to TRBD1 covers 7 bases. CDR3 length: 14 amino acids. Germline values: CDR1 LGHNA, CDR2 YSLEER. The V gene end was trimmed by 4 bases and the J gene end by 2 bases; junction bases not matched to a gene: 5. The CDR3 here is CASSPTTGTYEQYF. The DNA of the CDR3 is TGCGCCAGCAGCCCGACGACAGGGACCTACGAGCAGTACTTC.

The V call is TRBV20-1, the J call TRBJ2-7; weak D call: TRBD2 (5 bases). The end of the DNA fits TRBJ2-5 better, so the J call may be wrong. The CDR3 runs 12 residues. CDR1 and CDR2 (germline): DFQATT, SNEGSKA (reference sequence). The CDR3 DNA is TGCAGTGCTACTAGCTGGGAGGAGACCCAGTACTTC. Its translation is CSATSWEETQYF.

The J gene is TRBJ2-7, the V gene TRBV19, with D possibly TRBD1 on 6 matching bases. Germline V CDR1 and CDR2: LNHDA, SQIVND (reference sequence). This CDR3 has 12 amino acids. The V end lost 4 bases, the J end lost 2 bases, and 6 bases lay between the germline ends. CDR3 amino acids: CASSKGAYEQYF. CDR3 DNA: TGTGCCAGTAGTAAGGGGGCCTACGAGCAGTACTTC.

A single count supports this clonotype. This sequence joins TRBV6-5 and TRBJ2-7; D may match TRBD1 or TRBD2 (5 bases each). The V and J ends lost 4 bases and 2 bases respectively, with 12 bases between them. The germline V gene encodes CDR1 MNHEY and CDR2 SVGAGI. The CDR3 runs 14 residues. CDR3 sequence (DNA): TGTGCCAGCAGTTCCGGGGCGATACCCTACGAGCAGTACTTC. It codes for CASSSGAIPYEQYF.

This clonotype has more than one count but fewer than ten. The chain employs TRBV6-4 and TRBJ2-1; D is unclear. This CDR3 is built from 16 residues. CDR1 and CDR2 (germline): MRHNA, SNTAGT. The V end lost 4 bases, the J end lost 0 bases, and 13 bases lay between the germline ends. CDR3 nucleotides: TGTGCCAGCAGTGCTTCCGACATTTTCTCCTACAATGAGCAGTTCTTC. Amino acids: CASSASDIFSYNEQFF.

This clonotype was seen ten or more times. The rearrangement joins TRBV2 to TRBJ2-7, with D maybe TRBD1 (6 bases). CDR1 is SNHLY and CDR2 is FYNNEI in the germline V gene. V lost 6 bases and J lost 3, with 18 bases in between. The CDR3 runs to 15 residues. CDR3 DNA sequence: TGTGCCAGCAGGGATCGACAGGAGAGGGGCTACGAGCAGTACTTC. This encodes CASRDRQERGYEQYF.

This clonotype was observed a few times. This chain uses TRBV7-9 with TRBJ2-1; TRBD2 agrees at 7 bases. The CDR3 runs 19 residues. Germline CDR1 is SEHNR and CDR2 is FQNEAQ (reference sequence). V shed 5 bases and J 0 bases; nucleotides not matched to a gene: 16. CDR3 residues: CASSPIAGSRENSYNEQFF. CDR3 sequence (DNA): TGTGCCAGCAGCCCAATAGCGGGCTCAAGAGAGAACTCCTACAATGAGCAGTTCTTC.

V usage is TRBV7-3 and J usage is TRBJ2-3; 8 bases map to TRBD1. V lost 4 bases to trimming and J lost 2 bases; unmatched junction nucleotides: 5. The germline CDR1 and CDR2 sequences are SGHTA and FQGTGA. The CDR3 covers 15 residues. The CDR3 spells CASSSGQVATDTQYF. In nucleotides, the CDR3 is TGTGCCAGCAGCTCGGGACAGGTTGCCACAGATACGCAGTATTTT.

The chain carries TRBV19 and TRBJ2-1, with 8 nucleotides matching TRBD1. The V gene's germline CDR1 is LNHDA and CDR2 SQIVND (reference sequence). The CDR3 loop spans 12 amino acids. J gave up 14 bases and V 5 bases, and 8 bases lay outside the gene matches. The CDR3 DNA reads TGTGCCAGTAGTGTAACAGGGGGTTTAGAGTTCTTC. Translation gives CASSVTGGLEFF.

This clonotype appeared a few times. This rearrangement joins TRBV2 to TRBJ1-1; 10 positions agree with TRBD1. V lost 5 bases, J lost 4 bases, and 1 base stayed unmatched. Germline values: CDR1 SNHLY, CDR2 FYNNEI. The CDR3 covers 13 residues. The CDR3 loop reads CASSWDRGTEAFF. The CDR3 nucleotides are TGTGCCAGCAGTTGGGACAGGGGCACTGAAGCTTTCTTT.

This clonotype was seen a few times. The chain employs TRBV6-1 and TRBJ2-7; no definite D call. Germline V lookup: CDR1 MNHNS, CDR2 SASEGT. This CDR3 comprises 12 residues. Between the trimmed V and J ends, which lost 1 base and 6 bases, there was a span of 7 bases. The DNA for the CDR3 is TGTGCCAGCAGTGAAGGGAAGCCCGAGCAGTACTTC. It yields the protein CASSEGKPEQYF.

The sample holds a few counts of this clonotype. V and J are TRBV28 and TRBJ2-1; D is undetermined. This CDR3 spans 11 amino acids. Trimming removed 7 bases at V and 6 bases at J, with 7 bases between. Germline V gene lookup returns CDR1 MDHEN and CDR2 SYDVKM. CDR3 nucleotide sequence: TGTGCCAGCATGGGTCCCAATGAGCAGTTCTTC. As protein: CASMGPNEQFF.

This chain links TRBV28 with TRBJ2-7, with D possibly matching TRBD2 (5 bases). Germline V lookup: CDR1 MDHEN, CDR2 SYDVKM. There are 15 residues in the CDR3. V dropped 4 bases and J dropped 0 bases, with 13 bases sitting between them. CDR3 sequence: CASSSSGSDSYEQYF. The CDR3 coding sequence is TGTGCCAGCAGTTCGTCGGGGTCCGACTCCTACGAGCAGTACTTC.

In its sample, this clonotype was seen a few times. The chain carries TRBV20-1 and TRBJ2-3; tentative D call: TRBD2 (5 bases). Trimming pared 1 base from V and 2 bases from J, leaving 10 bases between. Germline CDR1 and CDR2: DFQATT and SNEGSKA (reference sequence). CDR3 length: 14 amino acids. The CDR3: CSARVRGTTDTQYF. The CDR3 nucleotides read TGCAGTGCTAGAGTACGGGGAACCACAGATACGCAGTATTTT.

This clonotype was picked up many times. The chain links TRBV12-3 or TRBV12-4 to TRBJ2-1; perhaps TRBD2 as D (6 bases). Trimming shortened V by 6 bases and J by 9 bases, and 21 bases separated the two germline ends. The CDR3 is made up of 15 amino acids. The CDR3, as DNA: TGTGCCAGCAGCACACCGGGACTGCCGACTACTGAGCAGTTCTTC. This sequence encodes CASSTPGLPTTEQFF.

As concerns this clonotype: A much larger clone differs by one base, so this may be a read error. The CDR3, as DNA: TGTGCCAGCAGCTTAGTGACCACCAAAAACATTCAGTACTTC. The encoded protein is CASSLVTTKNIQYF. The J gene is TRBJ2-4, the V gene TRBV7-2; D call uncertain. From germline, CDR1 is SGHTA and CDR2 FQGNSA. The CDR3 runs to 14 residues. Trimming left V 1 base short and J 2 bases short, with 6 bases between. Using reference TRBV7-2 and TRBJ2-4 for the parts outside the CDR3, the full variable domain is GAGVSQSPSNKVTEKGKDVELRCDPISGHTALYWYRQSLGQGLEFLIYFQGNSAPDKSGLPSDRFSAERTGGSVSTLTIQRTQQEDSAVYLCASSLVTTKNIQYFGAGTRLSVL.

The chain joins TRBV29-1 to TRBJ2-1, with D possibly matching TRBD2 (6 bases). There are 14 residues in the CDR3. Germline assignment: CDR1 SQVTM and CDR2 ANQGSEA. Trimming took 6 bases from V and 6 from J, leaving 18 bases between them. The chain's CDR3 is CSVSGLRAGNEQFF. DNA of the CDR3: TGCAGCGTATCGGGACTTCGGGCAGGCAATGAGCAGTTCTTC.

This clonotype was observed at least ten times. The chain employs TRBV7-8 and TRBJ2-3, with D possibly being TRBD2 (5 bases). V lost 2 bases to trimming and J lost 2 bases, with 8 bases between them. Germline CDR1 and CDR2: SGHVS and FQNEAQ. CDR3 length: 14 residues. The CDR3 DNA is TGTGCCAGCAGCTTAAGGCGGGTCACAGATACGCAGTATTTT. Translation gives CASSLRRVTDTQYF.

The V gene is TRBV7-8, the J gene TRBJ2-4, with D tentatively TRBD1 (6 bases). This CDR3 contains 16 residues. V was shortened by 5 bases and J by 2 bases, with 16 bases between the two germline ends. CDR1 is SGHVS, CDR2 FQNEAQ, per germline. Written as DNA, the CDR3 is TGTGCCAGCAGCCCCAGGGGCCTAGGTCCCAAAAACATTCAGTACTTC. It specifies CASSPRGLGPKNIQYF.

The V and J genes are TRBV5-1 and TRBJ1-6; D is uncertain. The germline CDR1 and CDR2 sequences are SGHRS and YFSETQ. This CDR3 is 15 amino acids long. With 3 bases removed from V and 3 bases from J, the gap between germline ends came to 10 bases. The chain's CDR3 is CASSWTENYNSPLHF. The DNA of the CDR3 is TGCGCCAGCAGCTGGACTGAGAACTATAATTCACCCCTCCACTTT.

The chain carries TRBV6-1 and TRBJ2-4; D might be TRBD1 or TRBD2, each matching 6 bases. The germline CDR1 and CDR2 sequences are MNHNS and SASEGT. Deletions cut 4 bases from V and 2 bases from J, with 15 bases between. The CDR3 loop spans 16 amino acids. In DNA form, the CDR3 reads TGTGCCAGCAGTGTTGCCGGAGGGGGTACCAAAAACATTCAGTACTTC. Translating gives CASSVAGGGTKNIQYF.

V is TRBV6-6 and J is TRBJ1-2; D call uncertain. Trimming took 10 bases from V and 2 from J, leaving 8 bases between them. The length of the CDR3 is 11 residues. CDR1 and CDR2 from the germline V gene are MNHNY and SVGAGI (reference sequence). This chain's CDR3 is CATGGNYGYTF. The CDR3 nucleotides read TGTGCCACGGGAGGCAACTATGGCTACACCTTC.

V gene TRBV24-1 combines with J gene TRBJ2-7, with 9 bases identical to TRBD1. Near its end, the DNA agrees better with TRBJ2-4, so the J call may be wrong. This CDR3 comprises 15 residues. Germline V gene sequence: CDR1 KGHDR, CDR2 SFDVKD. The CDR3 spells CATSDTRDRENIQYF. The CDR3 nucleotides are TGTGCCACCAGTGATACCCGGGACAGGGAAAACATTCAGTACTTC.

This clonotype was seen just once. The chain links TRBV4-1 to TRBJ2-5; D perhaps matches TRBD1 (6 bases). The germline CDR1 and CDR2 sequences are MGHRA and YSYEKL. V was clipped by 2 bases and J by 12 bases, with 16 bases between them. The CDR3 spans 13 residues. The CDR3 region has the DNA TGCGCCAGCAGCCAAACCCGGTCAGGGGTTGAGTACTTC. Translation gives CASSQTRSGVEYF.

This chain links TRBV10-2 with TRBJ2-1; 7 bases map to TRBD1. V dropped 7 bases and J dropped 6; count of bases not matched to a gene: 12. The CDR3 extends over 15 amino acids. In germline, CDR1 is WSHSY, CDR2 SAAADI. As DNA, the CDR3 is TGCGCCAGCATGGGTAACAGGGGCCTTGGCAATGAGCAGTTCTTC. It encodes CASMGNRGLGNEQFF.

This clonotype showed up just once. The chain couples TRBV7-2 to TRBJ1-1; D not certain. V was trimmed by 6 bases and J by 3 bases, leaving 11 bases between them. Germline CDR1 SGHTA, CDR2 FQGNSA. The CDR3 runs 13 residues. The CDR3 region has the DNA TGTGCCAGCAGGCTTACACCCTACACTGAAGCTTTCTTT. Translating gives CASRLTPYTEAFF.

This clonotype has just a few counts. The chain employs TRBV6-2 or TRBV6-3 and TRBJ1-1; possible D gene TRBD1, 5 bases. Looked up from germline, CDR1 is MNHEY and CDR2 is SVGEGT. V was shortened by 4 bases and J by 7 bases, with 7 bases between the two germline ends. CDR3 length: 11 amino acids. CDR3 nucleotide sequence: TGTGCCAGCAGTTCAGGGATTGAAGCTTTCTTT. It encodes CASSSGIEAFF.

V and J are TRBV12-3 or TRBV12-4 and TRBJ2-5; TRBD1 agrees at 7 bases. The DNA end lines up better with TRBJ2-1; the J call may be wrong. The CDR3 totals 13 residues. The CDR3 DNA is TGTGCCAGCATGGGACAGCAACAAGAGACCCAGTTCTTC. The encoded protein is CASMGQQQETQFF.

There are a few counts of this clonotype. This sequence joins TRBV7-2 and TRBJ2-5; D may be TRBD1 or TRBD2 (5 bases each). With 2 bases removed from V and 5 bases from J, the gap between germline ends came to 12 bases. The CDR3 is made up of 14 amino acids. Germline CDR1 reads SGHTA; CDR2 reads FQGNSA. Written as DNA, the CDR3 is TGTGCCAGCAGCTTATCCATAGAGGGGGAGACCCAGTACTTC. Translated, it gives CASSLSIEGETQYF.

About this clonotype itself: One end of the junction fails to match germline, which may point to a read error. The chain is built from TRBV4-1 and TRBJ2-7, with 13 bases identical to TRBD2. The V gene's germline CDR1 is MGHRA and CDR2 YSYEKL. The CDR3 extends over 20 amino acids. The CDR3: CASSQTPGTSGIYLTYGQYF. In DNA form, the CDR3 reads TGCGCCAGCAGCCAAACTCCCGGGACTAGCGGGATATATTTAACCTACGGGCAGTACTTC.

The chain is built from TRBV20-1 and TRBJ1-5, with D perhaps TRBD1 (5 bases). The CDR3 spans 13 residues. Per the germline V gene, CDR1 is DFQATT and CDR2 is SNEGSKA (reference sequence). The V end was cut by 4 bases, the J end by 5 bases, with 12 bases between. CDR3 coding DNA: TGCAGTGCTATCCCAGGGTTCGATCAGCCCCAGCATTTT. Its protein is CSAIPGFDQPQHF.